The 17 T cell receptor beta chains in this list originate from one sample, sequenced in a study of T cells in women clearing cervical HPV infection. The assay was immunoSEQ multiplex PCR, and TCRdb's table has in-frame clones only and misses some. The sample table includes around 21,000 clones. Sequenced: blood buffy coat. These receptors were obtained from a woman aged 18 to 75 with a cervical HPV16 infection that either progressed to CIN3+ or cleared (not recorded which).

To note about this clone: The read gets to within 3 residues of the CDR3 end, and the germline J gene fills in the rest. V and J are TRBV30 and TRBJ1-2; 10 bases agree with TRBD1. Germline CDR1 is GTSNPN and CDR2 is SVGIG (reference sequence). There are 14 residues in the CDR3. The CDR3 spells CAWSAGQGPYDYTF. The sequenced CDR3 bases are TGTGCCTGGAGTGCGGGACAGGGGCCCTACGAC.

In the case of this clone: The read ends 3 residues shy of where the CDR3 ends; the end is completed using the germline J gene. The chain uses TRBV20-1 and TRBJ1-2, with D unresolved. CDR1 DFQATT and CDR2 SNEGSKA come from the germline V gene (reference sequence). The CDR3 covers 14 residues. Trimming pared 0 bases from V and 2 bases from J, leaving 10 bases between. CDR3 DNA (partial): TGCAGTGCTAGAGATCCAACTGAGAACTATGGC. Residues: CSARDPTENYG. The complete CDR3 sequence is CSARDPTENYGYTF.

Comment on this clone: The sequenced fragment ends 3 residues before the CDR3 boundary, so the rest is inferred from the germline J gene. V usage is TRBV5-6 and J usage is TRBJ1-2, with a possible D match to TRBD1 (5 bases). This CDR3 is built from 14 residues. The V gene's germline CDR1 is SGHDT and CDR2 YYEEEE. V was shortened by 0 bases and J by 1 base, with 7 bases between the two germline ends. The sequenced CDR3 bases are TGTGCCAGCAGCTTGGGACAGTTTAACTATGGC. Protein product: CASSLGQFNYG. The entire CDR3 reads CASSLGQFNYGYTF.

Remarks on this clone: The read falls 3 residues short of the CDR3 end, and the missing part is taken from the germline J gene. This chain links TRBV23-1 with TRBJ2-2; a possible D gene is TRBD1 (5 bases). TRBV23-1 is an open reading frame, and its role is uncertain. Deletions cut 0 bases from V and 1 base from J, with 9 bases between. The CDR3 covers 16 residues. The CDR3 DNA, read in part, is TGCGCCAGCAGTCAATCCCCGACAGTGAACACCGGGGAG. This codes for CASSQSPTVNTGE. In full, the CDR3 reads CASSQSPTVNTGELFF.

Concerning this clone: Read coverage stops 3 residues before the CDR3 terminus; the germline J gene supplies the remainder. This chain connects TRBV4-2 to TRBJ2-5; 13 bases fit TRBD2. CDR1 is LGHNA and CDR2 is YNFKEQ in the germline V gene. V lost 4 bases, J lost 1 base, and 6 bases stayed unmatched. The CDR3 has 17 residues. CDR3 bases read: TGTGCCAGCAGCCTACAGGGACTAGCGGGGACCCAAGAGACC. Translating gives CASSLQGLAGTQET. In full, the CDR3 is CASSLQGLAGTQETQYF.

Points on this clone: The read ends 3 residues shy of where the CDR3 ends; the end is completed using the germline J gene. The chain uses TRBV14 and TRBJ2-7; TRBD2 aligns across 10 bases. CDR1 and CDR2 (germline): SGHDN, FVKESK. The CDR3 loop spans 17 amino acids. V lost 1 base to trimming and J lost 2 bases; unmatched junction nucleotides: 8. CDR3 amino acids: CASSQGQVGTSAYEQYF. The covered CDR3 bases are TGTGCCAGCAGCCAAGGACAGGTTGGGACTAGCGCCTACGAG.

Worth noting for this clone: The read terminates 3 residues ahead of where the CDR3 ends, so the germline J gene completes it. The genes are TRBV30 and TRBJ2-5; maybe TRBD1 (6 bases). The CDR3 sequence is 16 residues long. From germline, CDR1 is GTSNPN and CDR2 SVGIG (reference sequence). CDR3 DNA, as far as it was read: TGTGCCTGGGCCCCCGGACAGCCAAAGGTCACAGATACC. Translation: CAWAPGQPKVTDT. The full CDR3 protein reads CAWAPGQPKVTDTQYF.

Note on this clone: The read stops 3 residues short of the end of the CDR3; the missing end is completed from the germline J gene. The V call is TRBV12-3 or TRBV12-4, the J call TRBJ2-1; 9 bases are shared with TRBD1. There are 16 residues in the CDR3. Trimming at V came to 5 bases and at J to 8 bases, leaving 13 bases not matched to a gene. The part of the CDR3 DNA that was read is TGTGCCAGCAGTCCGCACCGGGACAGGGTTCTCGATGAG. Amino acids: CASSPHRDRVLDE. The entire CDR3 protein is CASSPHRDRVLDEQFF.

Comments on this clone: The CDR3 end lies 3 residues beyond the end of the read and is filled in from the germline J gene. Other nucleotide sequences in the sample specify the same CDR3. The chain combines TRBV20-1 with TRBJ1-3, with 8 bases lining up with TRBD1. From germline, CDR1 is DFQATT and CDR2 SNEGSKA (reference sequence). The CDR3 is 14 amino acids. V lost 6 bases, J lost 3 bases, and 7 bases stayed unmatched. The CDR3 bases that were read are TGCAGTGCCCCTCGGACAGGGAGTGGAAACACC. Amino acids: CSAPRTGSGNT. In full, the CDR3 is CSAPRTGSGNTIYF.

With regard to this clone: The sequenced fragment ends 3 residues before the CDR3 boundary, so the rest is inferred from the germline J gene. V usage is TRBV19 and J usage is TRBJ2-5; TRBD1 agrees at 12 bases. This CDR3 has 15 residues. V lost 8 bases, J lost 5 bases, and 9 bases stayed unmatched. Germline CDR1 and CDR2: LNHDA and SQIVND (reference sequence). CDR3 DNA, as far as it was read: TGTGCCAGTGCCTCCGGGACAGGGGGCGGGGAGACC. This translates into CASASGTGGGET. The complete CDR3 reads CASASGTGGGETQYF.

This clone is identified as medium-sized from frequency. The CDR3 goes on 3 residues after the read ends, and that part is filled in from the germline J gene. The chain employs TRBV6-4 and TRBJ2-3; tentative D call: TRBD1 (5 bases). V was cut by 5 bases and J by 2 bases, with 8 bases left in between. The germline V gene has CDR1 MRHNA and CDR2 SNTAGT. This CDR3 has 13 residues. The DNA read from the CDR3 is TGTGCCAGCAGTAAACAGGACACAGATACG. Protein product: CASSKQDTDT. The whole CDR3 region reads CASSKQDTDTQYF.

With respect to this clone: The CDR3 extends 3 residues past the end of the read, so its final part is completed from the germline J gene. The chain is built from TRBV5-1 and TRBJ2-6, with TRBD1 matching 12 bases. Unmatched junction bases numbered 8, after V lost 3 bases and J lost 4 bases. The CDR3 covers 18 residues. The germline V gene has CDR1 SGHRS and CDR2 YFSETQ. The part of the CDR3 DNA that was read is TGCGCCAGCAGCTGGGGGGGACAGGGGGCGCGCGGGGCCAACGTC. Translated, it gives CASSWGGQGARGANV. The entire CDR3 sequence reads CASSWGGQGARGANVLTF. Drawing the rest from reference TRBV5-1 and TRBJ2-6, the complete variable domain is KAGVTQTPRYLIKTRGQQVTLSCSPISGHRSVSWYQQTPGQGLQFLFEYFSETQRNKGNFPGRFSGRQFSNSRSEMNVSTLELGDSALYLCASSWGGQGARGANVLTFGAGSRLTVL.

In terms of frequency, this clone is medium-sized. From the germline J gene comes the end of the CDR3, since the read stops 3 residues before it. The chain couples TRBV24-1 to TRBJ2-1, with D possibly being TRBD1 (6 bases). The V and J ends lost 9 bases and 0 bases respectively, with 11 bases between them. CDR3 size: 14 residues. From germline, CDR1 is KGHDR and CDR2 SFDVKD. The CDR3 sequence: CATGGQPSYNEQFF. The covered CDR3 bases are TGTGCCACCGGAGGACAGCCCTCCTACAATGAG.

Worth noting for this clone: The read stops 3 residues short of the end of the CDR3; the missing end is completed from the germline J gene. The chain has TRBV7-3 and TRBJ2-1, with a tentative D call TRBD1 (6 bases). From germline, CDR1 is SGHTA and CDR2 FQGTGA. Between the trimmed V and J ends, which lost 5 bases and 9 bases, there was a span of 8 bases. The CDR3 consists of 11 residues. The chain's CDR3 is CASSRGGEQFF. The DNA read from the CDR3 is TGTGCCAGCAGCAGAGGGGGTGAG.

The CDR3 protein is CASSEDRGRETQYF. The part of the CDR3 DNA that was read is TGTGCCAGCAGCGAGGACAGGGGGCGAGAGACC. The V and J genes are TRBV5-8 and TRBJ2-5; 11 nucleotides line up with TRBD1. The CDR3 is cut off 3 residues early in the read; its end comes from the germline J gene. Looked up from germline, CDR1 is SGHTS and CDR2 is YDEGEE. The CDR3 consists of 14 residues. The V and J ends lost 4 bases and 4 bases, in that order; junction bases with no gene match: 3.

With respect to this clone: The read ends 3 residues shy of where the CDR3 ends; the end is completed using the germline J gene. The chain carries TRBV7-8 and TRBJ2-7; D is perhaps TRBD2 (5 bases). Germline CDR1 reads SGHVS; CDR2 reads FQNEAQ. This CDR3 spans 17 amino acids. Trimming shortened V by 5 bases and J by 5 bases, and 25 bases separated the two germline ends. The CDR3 is CASSPLFPGSGINEQYF. The CDR3 bases that were read are TGTGCCAGCAGCCCACTGTTTCCCGGTTCGGGGATCAACGAG.

To note about this clone: Coverage ceases 3 residues before the CDR3 finishes, and the germline J gene fills in the end. This sequence joins TRBV19 and TRBJ2-2; 12 bases map to TRBD2. V gave up 5 bases and J gave up 5 bases; unmatched junction bases: 9. This CDR3 is 17 amino acids long. Germline V gene data show CDR1 as LNHDA and CDR2 as SQIVND (reference sequence). The CDR3 is CASSLGLAGPRTGELFF. The DNA read from the CDR3 is TGTGCCAGTAGTCTCGGACTAGCGGGGCCGAGGACCGGGGAG.